This T cell receptor beta chain was documented in a study of OX40 agonist ivuxolimab in advanced cancers. Overall study context: Checkpoint inhibitors had been given previously to around 38% of patients.

CDR3 length: 15 amino acids. Germline CDR1 is LGHNA and CDR2 is YNFKEQ. Trimming shortened V by 3 bases and J by 5 bases, and 14 bases separated the two germline ends. The assay was immunoSEQ multiplex PCR, and TCRdb's table has in-frame clones only and misses some. The table lists approximately 79,000 clones, around 83% of them singletons. Autoimmune disease history or systemic immunosuppression meant exclusion. The TCR sequence derives from an adult with an advanced solid tumor such as melanoma, head and neck, liver or kidney cancer. The chain employs TRBV4-2 and TRBJ1-5; no definite D call. This material consisted of CD4+ or CD8+ T cells sorted from blood, taken in a trial of the OX40 agonist ivuxolimab. The CDR3 region is CASSQDSRAYQPQHF. The CDR3 nucleotides are TGTGCCAGCAGCCAGGACTCTCGGGCCTATCAGCCCCAGCATTTT.